Listed here are 14 T cell receptor beta chains from one sample, sequenced in a study of T-cell reconstitution after alpha-beta-depleted transplantation in children. The TCRbeta library was prepared with unique molecular identifiers. One entry per CDR3 protein, called by TCRdb with MiXCR from the PCR reads. The top ten clones hold about 3.8% of a sample with 360,000 or so distinct CDR3 sequences, 20% of them seen once. Sample: PBMCs from the stem cell graft donor, taken from the stem cell graft. The receptors were sampled from a human donor who donated a stem cell graft to a child with acute myeloid leukemia.

This clonotype appeared a few times. The chain links TRBV20-1 to TRBJ2-2, with TRBD2 matching over 7 bases. CDR1 and CDR2 (germline): DFQATT, SNEGSKA (reference sequence). V dropped 4 bases and J dropped 5; count of bases not matched to a gene: 1. The CDR3 is 12 residues long. For the CDR3, the DNA is TGCAGTGCTAAGGGACTAACCGGGGAGCTGTTTTTT. Its translation: CSAKGLTGELFF.

CDR3 region: CASGRTGMNTEAFF. CDR3 DNA: TGTGCCAGCGGTAGGACAGGGATGAACACTGAAGCTTTCTTT. The genes are TRBV25-1 and TRBJ1-1; 8 bases align to TRBD1. The trim removed 8 bases at V and 0 bases at J, leaving 5 bases unmatched. The length of the CDR3 is 14 residues. Germline V gene sequence: CDR1 MGHDK, CDR2 SYGVNS.

The rearrangement uses TRBV12-3 or TRBV12-4 and TRBJ1-1, with 10 bases aligning to TRBD1. The junction had 9 bases not matched to a gene; V was cut back by 5 bases and J by 9 bases. This CDR3 has 14 residues. In DNA form, the CDR3 reads TGTGCCAGCAGTCTACCGGGACAGGGGAGCAAAGCTTTCTTT. It specifies CASSLPGQGSKAFF.

There are a few counts of this clonotype. As DNA, the CDR3 is TGCGCCAGCAGCACCGGACTAGCGGGAGTCTACGAGCAGTACTTC. This codes for CASSTGLAGVYEQYF. V is TRBV4-1 and J is TRBJ2-7; 13 nucleotides align to TRBD2. There are 15 residues in the CDR3. The trim removed 5 bases at V and 3 bases at J, leaving 4 bases unmatched. Germline CDR1 and CDR2: MGHRA and YSYEKL.

The genes are TRBV6-2 or TRBV6-3 and TRBJ2-1; TRBD2 matches at 7 bases. J was trimmed by 3 bases and V by 2 bases; bases with no gene match: 13. Germline V gives CDR1 MNHEY, CDR2 SVGEGT. The CDR3 contains 18 residues. The CDR3 DNA reads as TGTGCCAGCAGTTACGACCGGGGGAGGGAGCTTGACTACAATGAGCAGTTCTTC. Translation: CASSYDRGRELDYNEQFF.

This clonotype has just a few counts. V is TRBV12-3 or TRBV12-4 and J is TRBJ2-7; 8 bases match TRBD2. V shed 5 bases and J 7 bases; nucleotides not matched to a gene: 10. The CDR3 sequence is 14 residues long. DNA for the CDR3: TGTGCCAGCAGTCAGATAGCGGGGTACGGGGAGCAGTACTTC. Its protein product is CASSQIAGYGEQYF.

The chain recombines TRBV18 with TRBJ2-3; 14 nucleotides line up with TRBD2. The germline gives CDR1 KGHSH, CDR2 LQKENI. The CDR3 sequence is 17 residues long. Trimming at V came to 2 bases and at J to 5 bases, leaving 6 bases not matched to a gene. CDR3 DNA sequence: TGTGCCAGCTCACCAGCCGGGACTAGCGGGAGAAGAGATACGCAGTATTTT. Encoded protein: CASSPAGTSGRRDTQYF.

This clonotype was observed a handful of times. J is TRBJ2-7 and V is TRBV29-1, with D perhaps assigned TRBD1 or TRBD2 (5 bases each). V was shortened by 6 bases and J by 5 bases, with 11 bases between the two germline ends. This CDR3 is built from 11 residues. Germline V gene sequence: CDR1 SQVTM, CDR2 ANQGSEA. CDR3 bases: TGCAGCGTGGGGGACGGAGACGAGCAGTACTTC. Encoded protein: CSVGDGDEQYF.

The rearrangement uses TRBV5-6 and TRBJ1-2, with D maybe TRBD1 (5 bases). Germline assignment: CDR1 SGHDT and CDR2 YYEEEE. The CDR3 runs to 15 residues. The ends were cut back, 1 base at V and 2 bases at J, with 12 bases in the middle. CDR3 protein: CASSLRSSGNYGYTF. CDR3 in DNA: TGTGCCAGCAGCTTGAGATCGTCAGGGAACTATGGCTACACCTTC.

The rearrangement links TRBV4-2 to TRBJ1-5, with TRBD1 matching 10 bases. Trimming removed 4 bases from V and 5 bases from J; junction bases left unmatched: 5. CDR3 length: 15 residues. In germline, CDR1 is LGHNA, CDR2 YNFKEQ. The CDR3 spells CASSLRDRGDQPQHF. The CDR3 DNA is TGTGCCAGCAGCCTCCGGGACAGGGGAGATCAGCCCCAGCATTTT.

The chain has TRBV3-1 and TRBJ1-1; TRBD1 aligns across 8 bases. The CDR3 runs to 15 residues. V trimming: 4 bases; J trimming: 5 bases; junction bases outside the gene matches: 9. Germline V gene lookup returns CDR1 LGHDT and CDR2 YNNKEL (reference sequence). DNA for the CDR3: TGTGCCAGCAGCCGGTCGGGACAGGTGGGTACTGAAGCTTTCTTT. Residues: CASSRSGQVGTEAFF.

The chain is built from TRBV29-1 and TRBJ2-1, with TRBD1 identical over 7 bases. The germline gives CDR1 SQVTM, CDR2 ANQGSEA. The CDR3 runs 14 residues. The V segment lost 3 bases and the J segment 8 bases; nucleotides outside the gene matches: 10. The DNA of the CDR3 is TGCAGCGTTGACTGGGAGCAGGGGGTATATGAGCAGTTCTTC. This encodes CSVDWEQGVYEQFF.

This clonotype occurred a few times. The rearrangement uses TRBV4-2 and TRBJ2-7, with 9 nucleotides matching TRBD2. This CDR3 comprises 16 residues. Germline V gene sequence: CDR1 LGHNA, CDR2 YNFKEQ. Germline trimming cut 4 bases from V and 7 bases from J; bases unmatched to any gene: 14. The CDR3 DNA is TGTGCCAGCAGCCTCTCAATAGCGGGAGCGGGCGGTGAGCAGTACTTC. Translating it yields CASSLSIAGAGGEQYF.

This clonotype has a handful of counts. V usage is TRBV20-1 and J usage is TRBJ2-7; D gene ambiguous. The CDR3 contains 14 residues. The V gene's germline CDR1 is DFQATT and CDR2 SNEGSKA (reference sequence). Trimming pared 6 bases from V and 3 bases from J, leaving 18 bases between. This CDR3 reads CSAHSRARVYEQYF. CDR3 nucleotide sequence: TGCAGTGCCCATTCCCGGGCTCGGGTCTACGAGCAGTACTTC.